A single sample is the source of the 29 T cell receptor beta chains below, sequenced in a study of T cells after yellow fever vaccination. In TCRdb, the 5' RACE reads were re-called with MiXCR into one record per CDR3 protein. Of over 300,000 distinct CDR3 sequences listed, about 6.6% are singletons. Sample: PBMCs, taken approximately 47 days after the first yellow fever vaccination. The receptors were gathered from a young man who received the YFV17D yellow fever vaccine.

The V and J genes are TRBV20-1 and TRBJ2-5, with 9 nucleotides matching TRBD2. V shed 6 bases, J shed 3 bases, and the junction held 8 bases outside the gene matches. The CDR3 spans 14 residues. Germline V gives CDR1 DFQATT, CDR2 SNEGSKA (reference sequence). CDR3 coding DNA: TGCAGTGCCAGGGGGTCTAGCGGGGAAGAGACCCAGTACTTC. Its translation is CSARGSSGEETQYF.

Ten or more counts support this clonotype. The CDR3, as DNA: TGTGCCAGCGGCCGGGGAGACAGGGGTTGGGGTGAGCAGTTCTTC. Amino acids: CASGRGDRGWGEQFF. The V call is TRBV27, the J call TRBJ2-1; 8 positions match TRBD1. CDR1 and CDR2 from the germline V gene are MNHEY and SMNVEV (reference sequence). The CDR3 contains 15 residues. V lost 8 bases and J lost 9; bases outside the gene matches: 15.

This clonotype was found many times. This chain uses TRBV5-1 with TRBJ1-1, with 7 positions matching TRBD1. Looked up from germline, CDR1 is SGHRS and CDR2 is YFSETQ. The CDR3 has 15 amino acids. The trim removed 4 bases at V and 4 bases at J, leaving 10 bases unmatched. The CDR3 nucleotides are TGCGCCAGCAGCGACGCCACCCCAGGGGGCACTGAAGCTTTCTTT. Residues: CASSDATPGGTEAFF.

The CDR3 reads CSARDPAGSGDEQFF. The CDR3 DNA is TGCAGTGCTAGAGATCCAGCGGGGTCCGGGGATGAGCAGTTCTTC. This chain connects TRBV20-1 to TRBJ2-1; TRBD2 matches at 7 bases. CDR1 and CDR2 (germline): DFQATT, SNEGSKA (reference sequence). This CDR3 is built from 15 residues. J gave up 8 bases and V 0 bases, and 10 bases lay outside the gene matches.

The chain uses TRBV28 and TRBJ2-1, with 8 bases lining up with TRBD1. The CDR3 extends over 14 amino acids. The V segment lost 5 bases and the J segment 7 bases; nucleotides outside the gene matches: 7. Germline-derived CDR1 and CDR2 are MDHEN and SYDVKM. The CDR3 sequence is CASSRAGGENEQFF. The CDR3 DNA reads as TGTGCCAGCAGTCGGGCAGGGGGCGAAAATGAGCAGTTCTTC.

The chain recombines TRBV12-3 or TRBV12-4 with TRBJ2-3, with a tentative D call TRBD2 (5 bases). The CDR3 loop spans 16 amino acids. Trimming shortened V by 8 bases and J by 2 bases, and 20 bases separated the two germline ends. The CDR3 is CASGLRVSPDTDTQYF. The DNA for the CDR3 is TGTGCCAGCGGACTTCGGGTTAGCCCAGACACAGATACGCAGTATTTT.

This clonotype appeared many times. The chain is built from TRBV4-2 and TRBJ2-7, with a tentative D call TRBD2 (6 bases). V was shortened by 1 base and J by 5 bases, with 12 bases between the two germline ends. This CDR3 is 14 amino acids long. CDR1 and CDR2 from the germline V gene are LGHNA and YNFKEQ. The CDR3 protein is CASSQGRGGDEQYF. The CDR3 DNA is TGTGCCAGCAGCCAAGGTCGGGGAGGAGACGAGCAGTACTTC.

This clonotype was seen ten or more times. CDR3: CASSLGQENEQFF. The CDR3 bases are TGTGCCAGCAGCCTGGGACAGGAGAATGAGCAGTTCTTC. This chain links TRBV7-2 with TRBJ2-1; 8 nucleotides align to TRBD1. V shed 5 bases and J 7 bases; nucleotides not matched to a gene: 4. Germline lookup yields CDR1 SGHTA and CDR2 FQGNSA. CDR3 length: 13 residues.

This chain links TRBV6-2 or TRBV6-3 with TRBJ1-1, with D possibly matching TRBD1 (6 bases). The CDR3 sequence is 14 residues long. Germline assignment: CDR1 MNHEY and CDR2 SVGEGT. The V and J ends lost 3 bases and 7 bases respectively, with 15 bases between them. The CDR3 nucleotides are TGTGCCAGCAGTTATCGGAGACAGGCCCTTGAAGCTTTCTTT. Protein sequence: CASSYRRQALEAFF.

The CDR3 DNA sequence: TGTGCCAGCAGCCACGCTATAGGACAGGGGTATGAGCAGTTCTTC. Protein product: CASSHAIGQGYEQFF. The chain uses TRBV7-2 and TRBJ2-1; 9 nucleotides line up with TRBD1. CDR1 is SGHTA and CDR2 is FQGNSA in the germline V gene. Trimming removed 5 bases from V and 8 bases from J; junction bases left unmatched: 10. This CDR3 region has 15 residues.

The table lists this clonotype with a few counts. V and J are TRBV20-1 and TRBJ1-1; D might be TRBD1 (5 bases). The V and J ends lost 3 bases and 11 bases respectively, with 19 bases between them. The CDR3 has 13 amino acids. Germline V lookup: CDR1 DFQATT, CDR2 SNEGSKA (reference sequence). In nucleotides, the CDR3 is TGCAGTGCTAGTAATGGGATGGGGGGTTTCGCTTTCTTT. Translated: CSASNGMGGFAFF.

The chain couples TRBV5-1 to TRBJ1-1, with D possibly TRBD1 on 5 matching bases. The CDR3 has 14 residues. Germline values: CDR1 SGHRS, CDR2 YFSETQ. V was clipped by 0 bases and J by 4 bases, with 10 bases between them. The CDR3 here is CASSLVTDTTEAFF. The CDR3 coding sequence is TGCGCCAGCAGCTTGGTCACGGACACCACTGAAGCTTTCTTT.

V usage is TRBV4-3 and J usage is TRBJ1-3, with 7 bases matching TRBD1. This CDR3 region has 15 residues. Germline V CDR1 and CDR2: LGHNA, YSLEER. The trim removed 0 bases at V and 2 bases at J, leaving 1 base unmatched. The CDR3 region has the DNA TGCGCCAGCAGCCAAGACGGGACAGCTGGAAACACCATATATTTT. This encodes CASSQDGTAGNTIYF.

This clonotype was detected only a few times. The chain links TRBV29-1 to TRBJ1-4; 9 bases line up with TRBD1. Germline values: CDR1 SQVTM, CDR2 ANQGSEA. V lost 1 base, J lost 8 bases, and 5 bases stayed unmatched. CDR3 size: 14 residues. The CDR3 is CSVEGRQGGEKLFF. CDR3 in DNA: TGCAGCGTTGAAGGCCGACAGGGGGGCGAAAAACTGTTTTTT.

Only a few counts were recorded for this clonotype. The rearrangement uses TRBV6-4 and TRBJ1-2; D is uncertain. Trimming took 5 bases from V and 7 from J, leaving 14 bases between them. Germline assignment: CDR1 MRHNA and CDR2 SNTAGT. The CDR3 runs 13 residues. The CDR3 loop reads CASSLTGGSGYTF. The CDR3 DNA is TGTGCCAGCAGTTTGACGGGAGGATCTGGCTACACCTTC.

V gene TRBV7-9 combines with J gene TRBJ1-2, with 7 bases fitting TRBD1. The CDR3 is made up of 15 amino acids. Germline CDR1 is SEHNR and CDR2 is FQNEAQ (reference sequence). V was pared by 7 bases and J by 6 bases, with 14 bases of the junction left unmatched. CDR3 region: CASNPSRAGGHGYTF. The CDR3 DNA reads TGTGCCAGCAACCCTTCGCGAGCAGGGGGTCATGGCTACACCTTC.

This clonotype was recorded at least ten times. This chain uses TRBV3-1 with TRBJ2-7; no reliable D call. The CDR3 has 12 amino acids. Deletions cut 3 bases from V and 8 bases from J, with 11 bases between. The V gene's germline CDR1 is LGHDT and CDR2 YNNKEL (reference sequence). This CDR3 reads CASSHESRQQYF. In nucleotides, the CDR3 is TGTGCCAGCAGCCATGAGAGCAGGCAGCAGTACTTC.

V is TRBV28 and J is TRBJ2-7, with 9 nucleotides matching TRBD1. After removal of 2 bases from V and 11 bases from J, the junction contained 13 bases not matched to a gene. The CDR3 is made up of 15 amino acids. The V gene's germline CDR1 is MDHEN and CDR2 SYDVKM. In DNA form, the CDR3 reads TGTGCCAGCAGTTTACCCCCGGGACAGGGCGTTTATGAGTACTTC. Protein product: CASSLPPGQGVYEYF. Variable domain in full (rest from reference TRBV28 and TRBJ2-7): DVKVTQSSRYLVKRTGEKVFLECVQDMDHENMFWYRQDPGLGLRLIYFSYDVKMKEKGDIPEGYSVSREKKERFSLILESASTNQTSMYLCASSLPPGQGVYEYFGPGTRLTVT.

The chain combines TRBV7-2 with TRBJ1-2; D might be TRBD1 (6 bases). Per the germline V gene, CDR1 is SGHTA and CDR2 is FQGNSA. Deletions cut 5 bases from V and 3 bases from J, with 10 bases between. The CDR3 is 13 residues long. In nucleotides, the CDR3 is TGTGCCAGCAGCACGACAGGCGACTATGGCTACACCTTC. Protein: CASSTTGDYGYTF.

This clonotype was counted ten times or more. The chain joins TRBV5-1 to TRBJ1-6, with D maybe TRBD1 (5 bases). The length of the CDR3 is 15 residues. Germline-derived CDR1 and CDR2 are SGHRS and YFSETQ. Trimming shortened V by 4 bases and J by 8 bases, and 16 bases separated the two germline ends. CDR3 sequence reads: CASSARQFADSPLHF. For the CDR3, the DNA is TGCGCCAGCAGCGCCCGACAGTTCGCCGATTCACCCCTCCACTTT.

The gene calls are TRBV18 and TRBJ1-5, with D possibly matching TRBD1 (6 bases). Trimming removed 1 base at V and 2 bases at J, with 12 bases between. The CDR3 is 16 residues long. Per the germline V gene, CDR1 is KGHSH and CDR2 is LQKENI. DNA for the CDR3: TGTGCCAGCTCACCACAGGAGACAGGAGGCAATCAGCCCCAGCATTTT. Protein sequence: CASSPQETGGNQPQHF.

The table lists this clonotype with a few counts. This chain joins TRBV5-1 and TRBJ2-5; D is uncertain. The CDR3 loop spans 16 amino acids. Looked up from germline, CDR1 is SGHRS and CDR2 is YFSETQ. V gave up 2 bases and J gave up 0 bases, with 14 bases separating them. DNA of the CDR3: TGCGCCAGCAGCTTTGACCAAACCACCAACCAAGAGACCCAGTACTTC. This sequence encodes CASSFDQTTNQETQYF.

This chain joins TRBV6-1 and TRBJ1-2; D is possibly TRBD1 (6 bases). CDR3 size: 15 residues. Germline V gene data show CDR1 as MNHNS and CDR2 as SASEGT. Deletions cut 7 bases from V and 0 bases from J, with 15 bases between. CDR3 in DNA: TGTGCCAGCACCGCCAGGGACATCGCTAACTATGGCTACACCTTC. Amino acids: CASTARDIANYGYTF.

The V and J genes are TRBV10-3 and TRBJ1-4; D gene ambiguous. Germline V CDR1 and CDR2: ENHRY, SYGVKD. There are 14 residues in the CDR3. Trimming stripped 4 bases from V and 2 bases from J, with 8 bases between. The CDR3 DNA sequence: TGTGCCATCAGTGGAGAATCGACTAATGAAAAACTGTTTTTT. Translation gives CAISGESTNEKLFF.

This clonotype came up many times. V and J are TRBV9 and TRBJ2-3, with 11 bases fitting TRBD2. Germline CDR1 and CDR2: SGDLS and YYNGEE. V dropped 0 bases and J dropped 4; count of bases not matched to a gene: 7. The CDR3 contains 17 residues. Written as DNA, the CDR3 is TGTGCCAGCAGCGTAGCGGGTAGCGGGGGGGCCGCAGATACGCAGTATTTT. Encoded protein: CASSVAGSGGAADTQYF.

This clonotype was counted a few times. The rearrangement links TRBV20-1 to TRBJ2-5; 10 positions agree with TRBD2. The trim removed 3 bases at V and 0 bases at J, leaving 1 base unmatched. Germline V CDR1 and CDR2: DFQATT, SNEGSKA (reference sequence). The CDR3 extends over 14 amino acids. DNA for the CDR3: TGCAGTGCTAGGACTAGCGGGCACCAAGAGACCCAGTACTTC. It is translated as CSARTSGHQETQYF.

This clonotype was counted only a few times. The chain combines TRBV29-1 with TRBJ2-7; D not certain. The CDR3 has 11 amino acids. Trimming left V 2 bases short and J 3 bases short, with 5 bases between. The germline V gene has CDR1 SQVTM and CDR2 ANQGSEA. The CDR3 loop is CSVESVYEQYF. CDR3 sequence (DNA): TGCAGCGTTGAATCAGTCTACGAGCAGTACTTC.

This clonotype was counted at least ten times. CDR3 in amino acids: CASRPGQGSGYTF. DNA for the CDR3: TGTGCCAGCAGGCCGGGACAGGGATCGGGCTACACCTTC. The chain employs TRBV12-3 or TRBV12-4 and TRBJ1-2; 9 nucleotides match TRBD1. The CDR3 totals 13 residues. V was clipped by 6 bases and J by 8 bases; unmatched bases: 7.

This clonotype was detected once. The V call is TRBV5-1, the J call TRBJ1-1, with D maybe TRBD1 (6 bases). The CDR3 loop spans 15 amino acids. Germline CDR1 and CDR2: SGHRS and YFSETQ. V lost 0 bases and J 4 bases, leaving 13 bases between the germline ends. The DNA for the CDR3 is TGCGCCAGCAGCTTGGCCACCAGGGGTACCACTGAAGCTTTCTTT. It is translated as CASSLATRGTTEAFF.